Below, 32 T cell receptor beta chains from the same sample are listed, as sequenced in a study of blood T cell repertoires in COVID-19. Only in-frame clones appear in the TCRdb table, and some are missing; sequencing was by immunoSEQ multiplex PCR. The sample records about 110,000 clones, around 64% being singletons. Sequencing was performed on peripheral blood. The receptors here all came from a woman aged 40-49 years with acute or convalescent COVID-19.

This sequence joins TRBV30 and TRBJ2-7, with D unresolved. The V gene lost 6 bases and the J gene lost 3 bases, with 9 bases spanning the gap. Germline V CDR1 and CDR2: GTSNPN, SVGIG (reference sequence). The CDR3 totals 11 residues. The chain's CDR3 is CACRGYYEQYF. The CDR3 nucleotides are TGTGCCTGTAGAGGCTACTACGAGCAGTACTTC.

The V gene is TRBV25-1, the J gene TRBJ2-2; 10 bases map to TRBD1. Per germline, CDR1 MGHDK and CDR2 SYGVNS. The CDR3 has 15 amino acids. Losses at the gene ends were 6 bases for V and 3 bases for J; bases not matched to a gene: 4. The CDR3 here is CASSRTGGDTGELFF. CDR3 DNA sequence: TGTGCCAGCAGCAGGACAGGGGGGGACACCGGGGAGCTGTTTTTT.

This clone came up many times. The chain carries TRBV13 and TRBJ2-7; maybe TRBD1 (6 bases). This CDR3 is built from 12 residues. V lost 8 bases and J 3 bases, leaving 11 bases between the germline ends. In germline, CDR1 is PRHDT, CDR2 FYEKMQ (reference sequence). CDR3 nucleotides: TGTGCCAGCTCGAGGGGGAACTACGAGCAGTACTTC. Protein sequence: CASSRGNYEQYF. Together with reference TRBV13 and TRBJ2-7, the CDR3 gives the full variable domain: AAGVIQSPRHLIKEKRETATLKCYPIPRHDTVYWYQQGPGQDPQFLISFYEKMQSDKGSIPDRFSAQQFSDYHSELNMSSLELGDSALYFCASSRGNYEQYFGPGTRLTVT.

The rearrangement uses TRBV12-5 and TRBJ1-3, with D perhaps TRBD1 (5 bases). CDR1 and CDR2 from the germline V gene are LGHNT and FRNRAP. V was shortened by 6 bases and J by 11 bases, with 23 bases between the two germline ends. The CDR3 is 15 amino acids. DNA of the CDR3: TGTGCTAGTGGACCCCTGCGACAGTGGGGTGGCCCCATATATTTT. Its protein is CASGPLRQWGGPIYF.

The chain carries TRBV3-1 (or the pseudogene TRBV3-2) and TRBJ1-2, with D perhaps TRBD1 (5 bases). The germline V and J ends were trimmed by 4 bases and 8 bases, with 11 bases remaining between them. The CDR3 runs 12 residues. The V gene's germline CDR1 is LGHDT and CDR2 YNNKEL (reference sequence). CDR3 sequence reads: CASSLRENGYTF. As DNA, the CDR3 is TGTGCCAGCAGCCTCAGGGAAAACGGCTACACCTTC.

V is TRBV4-1 and J is TRBJ2-1; perhaps TRBD2 as D (6 bases). Germline V gene sequence: CDR1 MGHRA, CDR2 YSYEKL. Trimming removed 1 base at V and 9 bases at J, with 19 bases between. There are 16 residues in the CDR3. Written as DNA, the CDR3 is TGCGCCAGCAGCCAAGTTTCGGCGGAGGGAGGAACTGAGCAGTTCTTC. This sequence encodes CASSQVSAEGGTEQFF.

This chain links TRBV5-1 with TRBJ1-1; 8 bases line up with TRBD1. The CDR3 sequence is 13 residues long. Germline CDR1 SGHRS, CDR2 YFSETQ. V lost 4 bases and J lost 8; bases outside the gene matches: 7. The chain's CDR3 is CASSPQDRAEAFF. The CDR3 DNA reads as TGCGCCAGCAGCCCACAGGACAGGGCCGAAGCTTTCTTT.

This sequence joins TRBV6-2 or TRBV6-3 and TRBJ2-2, with D unresolved. The ends were cut back, 4 bases at V and 3 bases at J, with 6 bases in the middle. The CDR3 is made up of 13 amino acids. Germline V lookup: CDR1 MNHEY, CDR2 SVGEGT. CDR3 in DNA: TGTGCCAGCAGTTTCGGTGACACCGGGGAGCTGTTTTTT. This gives the protein CASSFGDTGELFF.

This chain links TRBV6-2 or TRBV6-3 with TRBJ1-6, with TRBD1 matching over 8 bases. CDR3 length: 17 residues. V was clipped by 5 bases and J by 6 bases; unmatched bases: 12. The germline V gene has CDR1 MNHEY and CDR2 SVGEGT. The CDR3 DNA reads as TGTGCCAGCAGTCCACCTACAGGGGGAATTGGTAATTCACCCCTCCACTTT. It codes for CASSPPTGGIGNSPLHF.

The V call is TRBV6-5, the J call TRBJ2-2; a weak D match, TRBD2 (5 bases). Germline V gives CDR1 MNHEY, CDR2 SVGAGI. V shed 5 bases and J shed 1 base, with 11 bases lying between them. The CDR3 runs to 15 residues. Here the CDR3 DNA reads TGTGCCAGCAGTAATCTAGCTATGAACACCGGGGAGCTGTTTTTT. Residues: CASSNLAMNTGELFF.

The rearrangement joins TRBV5-8 to TRBJ2-2; no firm D call. Trimming pared 4 bases from V and 2 bases from J, leaving 12 bases between. Germline CDR1 SGHTS, CDR2 YDEGEE. CDR3 length: 15 amino acids. In DNA, the CDR3 is TGTGCCAGCAGCCACAGATTGGGTAACACCGGGGAGCTGTTTTTT. It yields the protein CASSHRLGNTGELFF.

The chain is built from TRBV29-1 and TRBJ2-7; D not resolved. The CDR3 totals 11 residues. The germline CDR1 and CDR2 sequences are SQVTM and ANQGSEA. Trimming pared 6 bases from V and 2 bases from J, leaving 8 bases between. The CDR3 coding sequence is TGCAGCGTATTGACAACCTACGAGCAGTACTTC. Protein product: CSVLTTYEQYF.

The chain employs TRBV7-2 and TRBJ2-7; no definite D call. V shed 0 bases and J shed 6 bases, with 12 bases lying between them. The CDR3 extends over 14 amino acids. Per germline, CDR1 SGHTA and CDR2 FQGNSA. For the CDR3, the DNA is TGTGCCAGCAGCTTAGCGAGTTCGGGTGCCGAGCAGTACTTC. Translation: CASSLASSGAEQYF.

This rearrangement joins TRBV9 to TRBJ1-3; 10 bases match TRBD1. Germline loops: CDR1 SGDLS, CDR2 YYNGEE. The length of the CDR3 is 16 residues. Trimming took 4 bases from V and 3 from J; bases not matched to a gene: 7. The CDR3 is CASSPRQGAFGNTIYF. The DNA of the CDR3 is TGTGCCAGCAGCCCCCGACAGGGGGCTTTTGGAAACACCATATATTTT.

The rearrangement joins TRBV5-1 to TRBJ2-3, with D perhaps matching TRBD2 (5 bases). Per the germline V gene, CDR1 is SGHRS and CDR2 is YFSETQ. CDR3 size: 16 residues. V gave up 0 bases and J gave up 5 bases, with 16 bases separating them. CDR3 in DNA: TGCGCCAGCAGCTTGGGTCGGGGAATAGACTTAGATACGCAGTATTTT. This gives the protein CASSLGRGIDLDTQYF.

The J gene is TRBJ2-7, the V gene TRBV4-3; 8 bases line up with TRBD2. V lost 4 bases, J lost 1 base, and 6 bases stayed unmatched. Germline V CDR1 and CDR2: LGHNA, YSLEER. There are 15 residues in the CDR3. CDR3 in DNA: TGCGCCAGCAGCCCGGGACTAGGACAATCCTACGAGCAGTACTTC. This codes for CASSPGLGQSYEQYF.

There are a few counts of this clone. The gene calls are TRBV5-1 and TRBJ2-7, with TRBD2 identical over 7 bases. V gave up 0 bases and J gave up 4 bases; unmatched junction bases: 7. The germline V gene encodes CDR1 SGHRS and CDR2 YFSETQ. The CDR3 totals 15 residues. The DNA for the CDR3 is TGCGCCAGCAGCTTGGATACGGGGGGTAGGTACGAGCAGTACTTC. Amino acid sequence: CASSLDTGGRYEQYF.

The chain carries TRBV6-5 and TRBJ1-5; D is unclear. The V gene lost 7 bases and the J gene lost 3 bases, with 13 bases spanning the gap. Germline assignment: CDR1 MNHEY and CDR2 SVGAGI. The CDR3 runs to 14 residues. CDR3 bases: TGTGCCAGCACTAAGGAGGTACTCAATCAGCCCCAGCATTTT. Translated, it gives CASTKEVLNQPQHF.

This chain connects TRBV30 to TRBJ1-1; 7 bases match TRBD1. V dropped 0 bases and J dropped 3; count of bases not matched to a gene: 7. The CDR3 consists of 15 residues. The germline V gene has CDR1 GTSNPN and CDR2 SVGIG (reference sequence). This chain's CDR3 is CAWSVRGGADTEAFF. The DNA of the CDR3 is TGTGCCTGGAGTGTACGAGGGGGCGCGGACACTGAAGCTTTCTTT.

The rearrangement uses TRBV7-5 and TRBJ2-7; whether TRBD1, the table's D call, matches the DNA was not checked. TRBV7-5 is a documented pseudogene. This CDR3 comprises 15 residues. The CDR3 DNA follows: TGTGTCAGAAGCTTACGGGACAGGGGGCCCTACGAGCAGTACTTC. Translation: CVRSLRDRGPYEQYF.

The chain has TRBV12-3 or TRBV12-4 and TRBJ2-5; tentatively, D is TRBD2 (7 bases). The CDR3 loop spans 12 amino acids. V gave up 7 bases and J gave up 9 bases, with 15 bases separating them. CDR3 in DNA: TGTGCCAGCAAGGGGGAGGGGGAGTCCCAGTACTTC. It specifies CASKGEGESQYF.

The V gene is TRBV5-5, the J gene TRBJ2-2; TRBD2 agrees at 8 bases. The V gene end was trimmed by 1 base and the J gene end by 1 base; junction bases not matched to a gene: 3. Germline V lookup: CDR1 SGHKS, CDR2 YYEKEE (reference sequence). The CDR3 has 16 amino acids. Written as DNA, the CDR3 is TGTGCCAGCAGCTTGTGGCGGGGGGAGAACACCGGGGAGCTGTTTTTT. As protein: CASSLWRGENTGELFF.

The V gene is TRBV29-1, the J gene TRBJ2-2, with a weak D call TRBD2 (5 bases). CDR3 length: 15 amino acids. The germline V gene encodes CDR1 SQVTM and CDR2 ANQGSEA. Trimming cost V 0 bases and J 2 bases, with 10 bases left between them. As DNA, the CDR3 is TGCAGCGTTGAAGATGAGGGCGAAAACACCGGGGAGCTGTTTTTT. Translated: CSVEDEGENTGELFF.

The CDR3 bases are TGTGCCACCCGAACCGGGACAGGGGGTGTCCTGACTTTC. Protein: CATRTGTGGVLTF. The chain links TRBV19 to TRBJ2-6, with 11 bases that match TRBD1. The CDR3 spans 13 residues. Losses at the gene ends were 10 bases for V and 13 bases for J; bases not matched to a gene: 9. Germline V CDR1 and CDR2: LNHDA, SQIVND (reference sequence).

The V and J genes are TRBV19 and TRBJ2-7, with D possibly matching TRBD1 (7 bases). Between the trimmed V and J ends, which lost 6 bases and 1 base, there was a span of 13 bases. Germline loops: CDR1 LNHDA, CDR2 SQIVND (reference sequence). The CDR3 is 14 amino acids. In DNA form, the CDR3 reads TGTGCCAGTAGACCCCAGGGGGGATCCTACGAGCAGTACTTC. Its translation is CASRPQGGSYEQYF.

The chain carries TRBV7-7 and TRBJ2-1; possibly TRBD1 for D (6 bases). The CDR3 covers 15 residues. V lost 5 bases, J lost 5 bases, and 16 bases lay in between. From germline, CDR1 is SSHAT and CDR2 FNYEAQ (reference sequence). The CDR3 region is CASSPQIGQHNEQFF. The CDR3 nucleotides read TGTGCCAGCAGCCCCCAAATTGGACAGCACAATGAGCAGTTCTTC.

V and J are TRBV27 and TRBJ2-5, with D possibly being TRBD1 (5 bases). Trimming took 6 bases from V and 5 from J, leaving 13 bases between them. Germline values: CDR1 MNHEY, CDR2 SMNVEV (reference sequence). CDR3 length equals 13 residues. CDR3 nucleotide sequence: TGTGCCAGCAGCCAAGGGGTCGTGGAGACCCAGTACTTC. Translation: CASSQGVVETQYF.

V and J are TRBV3-1 (or the pseudogene TRBV3-2) and TRBJ2-7; D perhaps matches TRBD2 (5 bases). Germline values: CDR1 LGHDT, CDR2 YNNKEL (reference sequence). There are 14 residues in the CDR3. Trimming stripped 0 bases from V and 2 bases from J, with 8 bases between. CDR3 DNA sequence: TGTGCCAGCAGCCAAGAAGGGAGAACCTACGAGCAGTACTTC. Translation gives CASSQEGRTYEQYF.

This chain connects TRBV28 to TRBJ2-3, with 8 bases matching TRBD1. Unmatched junction bases numbered 10, after V lost 4 bases and J lost 4 bases. This CDR3 is 16 amino acids long. The germline V gene encodes CDR1 MDHEN and CDR2 SYDVKM. The CDR3 loop reads CASSWPPGGLADTQYF. CDR3 coding DNA: TGTGCCAGCAGTTGGCCCCCAGGGGGCTTAGCAGATACGCAGTATTTT.

The V call is TRBV7-3, the J call TRBJ2-1; D perhaps matches TRBD2 (5 bases). Germline assignment: CDR1 SGHTA and CDR2 FQGTGA. Trimming stripped 5 bases from V and 8 bases from J, with 16 bases between. There are 14 residues in the CDR3. The CDR3 is CASSPGVAGDEQFF. The DNA for the CDR3 is TGTGCCAGCAGCCCCGGGGTAGCCGGAGATGAGCAGTTCTTC. The full variable domain, completed using reference TRBV7-3 and TRBJ2-1, is GAGVSQTPSNKVTEKGKYVELRCDPISGHTALYWYRQSLGQGPEFLIYFQGTGAADDSGLPNDRFFAVRPEGSVSTLKIQRTERGDSAVYLCASSPGVAGDEQFFGPGTRLTVL.

The chain links TRBV19 to TRBJ2-3; TRBD1 might be the D (5 bases). Trimming removed 1 base at V and 3 bases at J, with 11 bases between. Germline values: CDR1 LNHDA, CDR2 SQIVND (reference sequence). CDR3 length equals 15 residues. CDR3 protein: CASSIAPGYTDTQYF. The CDR3 region has the DNA TGTGCCAGTAGTATAGCTCCAGGGTATACAGATACGCAGTATTTT.

The rearrangement joins TRBV30 to TRBJ2-2; perhaps TRBD1 as D (6 bases). The germline CDR1 and CDR2 sequences are GTSNPN and SVGIG (reference sequence). Trimming shortened V by 4 bases and J by 7 bases, and 10 bases separated the two germline ends. The CDR3 totals 12 residues. CDR3 coding DNA: TGTGCCTGGAATGACAGGCACGGGGAGCTGTTTTTT. It codes for CAWNDRHGELFF.